A single sample gave rise to the 32 T cell receptor beta chains below, sequenced in a study of shared clonotypes between healthy human individuals. Libraries were prepared by immunoSEQ multiplex PCR; TCRdb keeps only in-frame clonotypes and omits some of them. The sample lists some 2.1 million clones; about 95% were seen once. Naive-designated CD8 cells lacked CD45RO, were positively enriched for CCR7, and omitted terminally differentiated effector memory CD45RA+ cells. The sequenced material came from naive CD8+ T cells sorted from blood. These receptors originate from a man aged 18 to 29 in good health.

The V gene is TRBV27, the J gene TRBJ2-2; TRBD1 aligns across 11 bases. The CDR3 sequence is 14 residues long. J lost 7 bases, V lost 10 bases, and 8 bases had no gene match. Germline V gene data show CDR1 as MNHEY and CDR2 as SMNVEV (reference sequence). The chain's CDR3 is CATRTGGIGGELFF. DNA of the CDR3: TGTGCCACTAGGACAGGGGGCATTGGCGGGGAGCTGTTTTTT.

The chain recombines TRBV7-9 with TRBJ1-2; 9 bases are a match to TRBD1. The CDR3 contains 17 residues. V was clipped by 5 bases and J by 1 base; unmatched bases: 11. The germline V gene encodes CDR1 SEHNR and CDR2 FQNEAQ (reference sequence). CDR3 DNA: TGTGCCAGCAGCCCGTATACCGGGACAGGGAATAACTATGGCTACACCTTC. It translates to CASSPYTGTGNNYGYTF.

The table lists this clone with a few counts. This chain connects TRBV18 to TRBJ1-2; 7 nucleotides agree with TRBD1. This CDR3 region has 14 residues. J lost 5 bases, V lost 2 bases, and 5 bases had no gene match. Germline CDR1 is KGHSH and CDR2 is LQKENI. The CDR3 DNA reads as TGTGCCAGCTCACCAGGACAGGAGAAATATGGCTACACCTTC. This translates into CASSPGQEKYGYTF. The variable domain in full, with the rest retrieved from reference TRBV18 and TRBJ1-2, is NAGVMQNPRHLVRRRGQEARLRCSPMKGHSHVYWYRQLPEEGLKFMVYLQKENIIDESGMPKERFSAEFPKEGPSILRIQQVVRGDSAAYFCASSPGQEKYGYTFGSGTRLTVV.

The chain recombines TRBV2 with TRBJ1-5; 7 nucleotides align to TRBD1. The CDR3 loop spans 14 amino acids. Germline V gene data show CDR1 as SNHLY and CDR2 as FYNNEI. After removal of 0 bases from V and 9 bases from J, the junction contained 5 bases not matched to a gene. The CDR3 region is CASSEAEGATPQHF. CDR3 in DNA: TGTGCCAGCAGTGAAGCGGAGGGGGCGACGCCCCAGCATTTT.

The rearrangement joins TRBV5-1 to TRBJ2-5; 10 nucleotides align to TRBD1. The germline V gene encodes CDR1 SGHRS and CDR2 YFSETQ. J lost 0 bases, V lost 4 bases, and 6 bases had no gene match. The CDR3 is 16 residues long. The CDR3 nucleotides read TGCGCCAGCAGCAGTCCGGACAGGGGGTACCAAGAGACCCAGTACTTC. It yields the protein CASSSPDRGYQETQYF.

The chain is built from TRBV27 and TRBJ2-7, with TRBD2 identical over 8 bases. J was trimmed by 3 bases and V by 0 bases; bases with no gene match: 4. The CDR3 contains 15 residues. The V gene's germline CDR1 is MNHEY and CDR2 SMNVEV (reference sequence). The CDR3 region has the DNA TGTGCCAGCAGTTTATCGCCGGGGGGGCACTACGAGCAGTACTTC. The encoded protein is CASSLSPGGHYEQYF.

This chain uses TRBV7-9 with TRBJ1-2; a weak D match, TRBD1 (5 bases). This CDR3 contains 18 residues. Between the trimmed V and J ends, which lost 0 bases and 3 bases, there was a span of 20 bases. Germline-derived CDR1 and CDR2 are SEHNR and FQNEAQ (reference sequence). In nucleotides, the CDR3 is TGTGCCAGCAGCTTAGCAGGATCAGGACAAGGTGGACACTATGGCTACACCTTC. Protein sequence: CASSLAGSGQGGHYGYTF.

CDR3 sequence: CASSLGWTQDEKLFF. In DNA, the CDR3 is TGCGCCAGCAGCTTGGGTTGGACACAGGACGAAAAACTGTTTTTT. The V gene is TRBV5-1, the J gene TRBJ1-4; TRBD1 might be the D (5 bases). V was cut by 0 bases and J by 8 bases, with 14 bases left in between. CDR1 SGHRS and CDR2 YFSETQ come from the germline V gene. The CDR3 has 15 residues.

This clone was counted a single time. V and J are TRBV25-1 and TRBJ2-5; weak D call: TRBD2 (6 bases). Trimming cost V 1 base and J 9 bases, with 21 bases left between them. The germline gives CDR1 MGHDK, CDR2 SYGVNS. The CDR3 spans 16 residues. CDR3 sequence (DNA): TGTGCCAGCAGTGAATTTGGAGGGCCCAAGAGAGGGGCCCAGTACTTC. This sequence encodes CASSEFGGPKRGAQYF.

On this clone: It may be a read error: a sequence one base away is much more abundant. This sample also contains other DNA sequences that code for the same CDR3. The CDR3 bases are TGTGCCAGCAGCTTCAGGAACACTGAAGCTTTCTTT. Translated: CASSFRNTEAFF. The chain combines TRBV13 with TRBJ1-1; D is uncertain. Trimming took 3 bases from V and 1 from J, leaving 3 bases between them. This CDR3 is built from 12 residues. Germline V gene sequence: CDR1 PRHDT, CDR2 FYEKMQ (reference sequence).

This rearrangement joins TRBV30 to TRBJ2-1; D unclear. With 0 bases removed from V and 8 bases from J, the gap between germline ends came to 5 bases. The germline V gene has CDR1 GTSNPN and CDR2 SVGIG (reference sequence). The CDR3 length is 11 residues. CDR3 nucleotide sequence: TGTGCCTGGAGTGTACCTGATGAGCAGTTCTTC. It codes for CAWSVPDEQFF.

The chain carries TRBV7-8 and TRBJ2-7; D is tentatively TRBD1 or TRBD2 (6 bases each). The V gene lost 0 bases and the J gene lost 3 bases, with 15 bases spanning the gap. Per germline, CDR1 SGHVS and CDR2 FQNEAQ. The CDR3 totals 16 residues. The CDR3 is CASSLASGAKYYEQYF. The CDR3 bases are TGTGCCAGCAGCTTAGCCTCGGGGGCTAAATACTACGAGCAGTACTTC.

The V gene is TRBV5-4, the J gene TRBJ2-7; tentatively, D is TRBD2 (7 bases). CDR3 length: 15 amino acids. Germline V gene lookup returns CDR1 SGHNT and CDR2 YYREEE (reference sequence). V lost 2 bases and J lost 7, with 19 bases in between. This CDR3 is CASSFSRGALGEQYF. The CDR3 nucleotides are TGTGCCAGCAGCTTCTCTCGGGGGGCCTTGGGAGAGCAGTACTTC.

The V and J genes are TRBV9 and TRBJ2-7; 10 bases agree with TRBD1. Trimming removed 3 bases from V and 4 bases from J; junction bases left unmatched: 7. CDR1 is SGDLS, CDR2 YYNGEE, per germline. The CDR3 loop spans 15 amino acids. Here the CDR3 reads CASSEGTGAGYEQYF. The CDR3 nucleotides are TGTGCCAGCAGCGAGGGGACAGGGGCAGGGTACGAGCAGTACTTC. The full variable domain, completed using reference TRBV9 and TRBJ2-7, is DSGVTQTPKHLITATGQRVTLRCSPRSGDLSVYWYQQSLDQGLQFLIQYYNGEERAKGNILERFSAQQFPDLHSELNLSSLELGDSALYFCASSEGTGAGYEQYFGPGTRLTVT.

This clone was picked up one time. This chain connects TRBV5-6 to TRBJ1-5; D remains unclear. CDR3 size: 12 residues. The germline V gene has CDR1 SGHDT and CDR2 YYEEEE. The V end was cut by 4 bases, the J end by 4 bases, with 6 bases between. The CDR3 DNA reads as TGTGCCAGCAGCACCCTAAATCAGCCCCAGCATTTT. Translating gives CASSTLNQPQHF.

The chain employs TRBV6-5 and TRBJ1-2, with a possible D match to TRBD1 (5 bases). Germline V gives CDR1 MNHEY, CDR2 SVGAGI. V gave up 6 bases and J gave up 4 bases, with 9 bases separating them. This CDR3 comprises 12 residues. The DNA for the CDR3 is TGTGCCAGCAGCGACAGCCTCTATGGCTACACCTTC. Its translation: CASSDSLYGYTF.

The rearrangement joins TRBV6-6 to TRBJ2-1; 7 bases are shared with TRBD1. J was trimmed by 5 bases and V by 4 bases; bases with no gene match: 5. Germline V lookup: CDR1 MNHNY, CDR2 SVGAGI (reference sequence). The length of the CDR3 is 14 residues. CDR3 loop: CASSWDSEHNEQFF. The DNA for the CDR3 is TGTGCCAGCAGTTGGGACAGCGAGCACAATGAGCAGTTCTTC.

J is TRBJ1-6 and V is TRBV30; 9 nucleotides align to TRBD1. The V segment lost 0 bases and the J segment 7 bases; nucleotides outside the gene matches: 16. This CDR3 region has 19 residues. Per the germline V gene, CDR1 is GTSNPN and CDR2 is SVGIG (reference sequence). CDR3 DNA sequence: TGTGCCTGGAGTGTAGAGTACGCCGGTTACGGGACAGGGAATTCACCCCTCCACTTT. Its protein is CAWSVEYAGYGTGNSPLHF.

The chain has TRBV5-1 and TRBJ2-5, with 9 bases that match TRBD2. TRBJ2-7 explains the end of the DNA better; the J call may be wrong. The length of the CDR3 is 13 residues. Germline V CDR1 and CDR2: SGHRS, YFSETQ. CDR3 sequence: CASSGLATYEQYF. CDR3 in DNA: TGCGCCAGCTCGGGACTAGCCACATACGAGCAGTACTTC.

The V gene is TRBV5-8, the J gene TRBJ1-2; a possible D gene is TRBD1 (6 bases). The CDR3 has 14 amino acids. The germline CDR1 and CDR2 sequences are SGHTS and YDEGEE. The V gene lost 0 bases and the J gene lost 2 bases, with 8 bases spanning the gap. The CDR3 reads CASSLVGTNYGYTF. The CDR3 nucleotides are TGTGCCAGCAGCTTGGTAGGGACAAACTATGGCTACACCTTC. Full variable domain (remainder filled in from reference TRBV5-8 and TRBJ1-2): EAGVTQSPTHLIKTRGQQATLRCSPISGHTSVYWYQQALGLGLQFLLWYDEGEERNRGNFPPRFSGRQFPNYSSELNVNALELEDSALYLCASSLVGTNYGYTFGSGTRLTVV.

Of note for this clone: This sample includes further DNA sequences coding for the same CDR3. The genes are TRBV9 and TRBJ1-6; the D is unclear. Trimming took 0 bases from V and 5 from J, leaving 3 bases between them. In germline, CDR1 is SGDLS, CDR2 YYNGEE. CDR3 length: 13 amino acids. The CDR3 DNA follows: TGTGCCAGCAGCGTAGAGGATAATTCACCCCTCCACTTT. This translates into CASSVEDNSPLHF.

The J gene is TRBJ2-1, the V gene TRBV5-1, with D hard to call. The CDR3 runs to 13 residues. V lost 5 bases, J lost 8 bases, and 14 bases lay in between. Germline V lookup: CDR1 SGHRS, CDR2 YFSETQ. CDR3 sequence (DNA): TGCGCCAGCAGGTTCCCATTAACAGATGAGCAGTTCTTC. Translating gives CASRFPLTDEQFF.

This clone has a single count. The chain combines TRBV7-9 with TRBJ2-1; 7 bases fit TRBD1. The germline CDR1 and CDR2 sequences are SEHNR and FQNEAQ (reference sequence). V gave up 3 bases and J gave up 5 bases; unmatched junction bases: 10. This CDR3 has 16 amino acids. CDR3 in DNA: TGTGCCAGCAGCTTTTTCGTCGGGACAGTGGACAATGAGCAGTTCTTC. This encodes CASSFFVGTVDNEQFF.

The genes are TRBV9 and TRBJ2-1; weak D call: TRBD1 (6 bases). The V gene lost 6 bases and the J gene lost 8 bases, with 27 bases spanning the gap. This CDR3 region has 17 residues. The V gene's germline CDR1 is SGDLS and CDR2 YYNGEE. This chain's CDR3 is CASTDGFGQGPSDEQFF. The CDR3 DNA reads as TGTGCCAGCACCGACGGCTTTGGTCAGGGGCCTTCGGATGAGCAGTTCTTC. The entire variable domain, with the rest obtained from reference TRBV9 and TRBJ2-1, is as follows: DSGVTQTPKHLITATGQRVTLRCSPRSGDLSVYWYQQSLDQGLQFLIQYYNGEERAKGNILERFSAQQFPDLHSELNLSSLELGDSALYFCASTDGFGQGPSDEQFFGPGTRLTVL.

This chain connects TRBV7-9 to TRBJ2-2, with TRBD2 as a possible D gene (6 bases). V shed 3 bases and J shed 3 bases, with 11 bases lying between them. The CDR3 contains 15 residues. Germline loops: CDR1 SEHNR, CDR2 FQNEAQ (reference sequence). This CDR3 reads CASSLSGVDTGELFF. In DNA, the CDR3 is TGTGCCAGCAGCTTGTCGGGGGTGGACACCGGGGAGCTGTTTTTT.

The chain combines TRBV9 with TRBJ2-7, with D possibly matching TRBD2 (5 bases). The CDR3 runs to 14 residues. The germline V gene has CDR1 SGDLS and CDR2 YYNGEE. V was cut by 2 bases and J by 3 bases, with 12 bases left in between. For the CDR3, the DNA is TGTGCCAGCAGCGTGAAGGACTCGATCTACGAGCAGTACTTC. Translated, it gives CASSVKDSIYEQYF.

The rearrangement links TRBV9 to TRBJ2-3, with 9 nucleotides matching TRBD2. CDR1 and CDR2 from the germline V gene are SGDLS and YYNGEE. V dropped 3 bases and J dropped 2; count of bases not matched to a gene: 4. The CDR3 is made up of 15 amino acids. Here the CDR3 reads CASSETSGTTDTQYF. Here the CDR3 DNA reads TGTGCCAGCAGCGAGACTAGCGGAACCACAGATACGCAGTATTTT.

The chain links TRBV4-3 to TRBJ1-6; TRBD1 matches 7 bases. This CDR3 has 14 amino acids. CDR1 is LGHNA and CDR2 is YSLEER in the germline V gene. With V trimmed by 1 base and J by 9 bases, 3 bases remained unmatched. CDR3 DNA sequence: TGCGCCAGCAGCCAAGGGCAGGGGGGTTCACCCCTCCACTTT. The encoded protein is CASSQGQGGSPLHF.

The genes are TRBV15 and TRBJ2-7; perhaps TRBD1 as D (5 bases). CDR3 length equals 16 residues. Germline values: CDR1 LNHNV, CDR2 YYDKDF (reference sequence). V was trimmed by 0 bases and J by 3 bases, leaving 15 bases between them. CDR3 protein: CATSRDWGRAVYEQYF. CDR3 in DNA: TGTGCCACCAGCAGAGATTGGGGCAGGGCTGTCTACGAGCAGTACTTC.

This clone was found once. This same CDR3 is encoded by further DNA sequences in the sample. As DNA, the CDR3 is TGTGCCAGCAGCGGGACAGCCAACTATGGCTACACCTTC. It codes for CASSGTANYGYTF. The chain recombines TRBV9 with TRBJ1-2; perhaps TRBD1 as D (6 bases). This CDR3 is built from 13 residues. The germline V and J ends were trimmed by 3 bases and 2 bases, with 8 bases remaining between them. The V gene's germline CDR1 is SGDLS and CDR2 YYNGEE. Filled out from reference TRBV9 and TRBJ1-2, the complete variable domain reads DSGVTQTPKHLITATGQRVTLRCSPRSGDLSVYWYQQSLDQGLQFLIQYYNGEERAKGNILERFSAQQFPDLHSELNLSSLELGDSALYFCASSGTANYGYTFGSGTRLTVV.

The CDR3 nucleotides read TGTGCCAGCAGCCCACAGGGGTACGAGCAGTACTTC. It translates to CASSPQGYEQYF. This rearrangement joins TRBV5-4 to TRBJ2-7; 7 bases fit TRBD1. V lost 4 bases to trimming and J lost 4 bases; unmatched junction nucleotides: 2. CDR3 length: 12 amino acids. Per the germline V gene, CDR1 is SGHNT and CDR2 is YYREEE (reference sequence).

This CDR3 is CASRDFTEAFF. CDR3 sequence (DNA): TGTGCCTCGAGGGATTTCACTGAAGCTTTCTTT. The chain joins TRBV10-3 to TRBJ1-1; D is uncertain. The germline CDR1 and CDR2 sequences are ENHRY and SYGVKD. V shed 11 bases and J shed 4 bases, with 11 bases lying between them. The CDR3 has 11 amino acids.